This T cell receptor (beta chain) was captured in a study of ipilimumab plus nivolumab after autologous stem cell transplantation. Whole-study context: A median of roughly eight nivolumab and four to six ipilimumab doses were given.

Ipilimumab, 1 mg/kg, started 14 to 28 days after autologous transplant. Patients received nivolumab 3 mg/kg at weeks 1, 4, 7, 10, then fortnightly to week 26. The assay was immunoSEQ multiplex PCR, and TCRdb's table has in-frame clones only and misses some. The repertoire has roughly 25,000 clones, about 82% of them found once; the top ten carry 4% to 6%. The CDR3 has 15 residues. Trimming at V came to 5 bases and at J to 5 bases, leaving 8 bases not matched to a gene. Germline V CDR1 and CDR2: MNHNY, SVGAGI (reference sequence). The material was PBMCs, obtained in a trial of ipilimumab plus nivolumab as post-transplant consolidation. This sequence joins TRBV6-6 and TRBJ2-5, with 10 bases that match TRBD2. The sequence was obtained from a male donor with diffuse large B-cell lymphoma. The CDR3 sequence: CASSPSGGAFETQYF. The CDR3 DNA follows: TGTGCCAGCAGTCCAAGCGGGGGGGCCTTCGAGACCCAGTACTTC.